Presented here are 17 T cell receptor beta chains from one specimen sequenced in a study of response to subunit inactivated influenza vaccine. Each CDR3 protein gets one entry after TCRdb re-called the RT-PCR reads with MiXCR. This sample has 300,000 to 350,000 distinct CDR3 sequences; 21% occur once, and the top ten carry 10%. The source was PBMCs from blood, collected about 19 months after vaccination. The receptors stem from a man aged 45 to 75 who received an inactivated influenza vaccine.

The rearrangement uses TRBV12-3 or TRBV12-4 and TRBJ1-4, with D perhaps matching TRBD1 (6 bases). The CDR3 is 16 amino acids. Trimming took 1 base from V and 0 from J, leaving 9 bases between them. CDR3 in amino acids: CASSLGQAATNEKLFF. As DNA, the CDR3 is TGTGCCAGCAGTTTAGGACAGGCTGCAACTAATGAAAAACTGTTTTTT.

This clonotype was found a few times. An end of the junction does not agree with germline; a read error may underlie this. The V call is TRBV7-7, the J call TRBJ2-5, with 11 positions matching TRBD2. Germline assignment: CDR1 SSHAT and CDR2 FNYEAQ (reference sequence). This CDR3 spans 18 amino acids. The CDR3 sequence: CASSLALLAGGHQETQYF. Here the CDR3 DNA reads TGTGCTAGCAGCTTAGCGCTCCTAGCGGGGGGACACCAAGAGACCCAGTACTTC.

The chain combines TRBV29-1 with TRBJ2-7; TRBD2 might be the D (5 bases). Germline assignment: CDR1 SQVTM and CDR2 ANQGSEA. Trimming stripped 8 bases from V and 6 bases from J, with 14 bases between. This CDR3 has 11 residues. CDR3 bases: TGCAGCACCGGGGTAGGGCCCGAGCAGTACTTC. It translates to CSTGVGPEQYF.

This clonotype was observed a handful of times. The chain is built from TRBV27 and TRBJ1-5, with a tentative D call TRBD1 (5 bases). V was shortened by 5 bases and J by 2 bases, with 13 bases between the two germline ends. CDR1 and CDR2 from the germline V gene are MNHEY and SMNVEV (reference sequence). The CDR3 loop spans 15 amino acids. CDR3 sequence: CASSTMGRGNQPQHF. CDR3 sequence (DNA): TGTGCCAGCAGTACAATGGGCAGGGGCAATCAGCCCCAGCATTTT.

A few counts support this clonotype. V and J are TRBV12-3 or TRBV12-4 and TRBJ2-1, with TRBD1 matching over 11 bases. This CDR3 is 15 amino acids long. The ends lost 5 bases at V and 5 bases at J; junction bases unmatched: 5. DNA of the CDR3: TGTGCCAGCAGTGTACCGGGACAGGGGGACAATGAGCAGTTCTTC. Encoded protein: CASSVPGQGDNEQFF.

This clonotype has a handful of counts. This chain uses TRBV19 with TRBJ1-1; D gene uncertain. Germline loops: CDR1 LNHDA, CDR2 SQIVND (reference sequence). The CDR3 is 14 residues long. Trimming cost V 1 base and J 4 bases, with 10 bases left between them. CDR3 loop: CASSIASVGTEAFF. DNA for the CDR3: TGTGCCAGTAGTATAGCCTCCGTGGGCACTGAAGCTTTCTTT.

This clonotype was recorded a few times. The V gene is TRBV20-1, the J gene TRBJ1-2; D is uncertain. The germline CDR1 and CDR2 sequences are DFQATT and SNEGSKA (reference sequence). CDR3 size: 13 residues. Trimming removed 1 base at V and 0 bases at J, with 6 bases between. The CDR3 sequence: CSARVPANYGYTF. DNA for the CDR3: TGCAGTGCTAGAGTTCCAGCTAACTATGGCTACACCTTC.

The sample holds a few counts of this clonotype. The CDR3 DNA sequence: TGTGCCAGCAGCGCCTTGGGGTTTGCGGCTGAAGCTTTCTTT. It yields the protein CASSALGFAAEAFF. This chain joins TRBV11-2 and TRBJ1-1; D gene ambiguous. V gave up 5 bases and J gave up 6 bases, with 16 bases separating them. The CDR3 has 14 residues. Germline V lookup: CDR1 SGHAT, CDR2 FQNNGV.

The CDR3 reads CASSPASDQPQHF. The CDR3 nucleotides are TGTGCCAGCAGTCCGGCTTCCGATCAGCCCCAGCATTTT. The rearrangement joins TRBV12-3 or TRBV12-4 to TRBJ1-5; D gene unclear. This CDR3 contains 13 residues. Trimming removed 5 bases at V and 5 bases at J, with 10 bases between.

This sequence joins TRBV20-1 and TRBJ1-3; tentatively, D is TRBD1 (5 bases). Germline-derived CDR1 and CDR2 are DFQATT and SNEGSKA (reference sequence). V was cut by 6 bases and J by 0 bases, with 12 bases left in between. The CDR3 has 14 residues. The chain's CDR3 is CSATQGSSGNTIYF. The CDR3 DNA reads TGCAGTGCCACCCAGGGCAGCTCTGGAAACACCATATATTTT.

This clonotype was detected ten times or more. This chain joins TRBV7-8 and TRBJ1-5; D is unclear. CDR1 and CDR2 from the germline V gene are SGHVS and FQNEAQ. The CDR3 has 13 residues. Trimming removed 4 bases at V and 4 bases at J, with 8 bases between. The CDR3 coding sequence is TGTGCCAGCAGCTATGACCGAAATCAGCCCCAGCATTTT. Its protein is CASSYDRNQPQHF.

This clonotype appeared many times. The chain combines TRBV28 with TRBJ1-1, with unresolved D. The germline V and J ends were trimmed by 2 bases and 1 base, with 8 bases remaining between them. CDR1 and CDR2 from the germline V gene are MDHEN and SYDVKM. This CDR3 has 14 residues. Here the CDR3 DNA reads TGTGCCAGCAGTTTAGACCGCCGGAACACTGAAGCTTTCTTT. Its protein is CASSLDRRNTEAFF.

Only a few counts were recorded for this clonotype. This chain connects TRBV14 to TRBJ2-1; D gene uncertain. Trimming stripped 1 base from V and 4 bases from J, with 11 bases between. Germline CDR1 SGHDN, CDR2 FVKESK. The CDR3 runs to 15 residues. The CDR3 sequence: CASSQAGQFYNEQFF. CDR3 sequence (DNA): TGTGCCAGCAGCCAAGCTGGGCAGTTTTACAATGAGCAGTTCTTC.

This clonotype was counted only a few times. V gene TRBV24-1 combines with J gene TRBJ2-2, with 10 bases matching TRBD1. The V segment lost 1 base and the J segment 5 bases; nucleotides outside the gene matches: 3. Germline V CDR1 and CDR2: KGHDR, SFDVKD. The CDR3 is made up of 16 amino acids. CDR3 DNA: TGTGCCACCAGTGATTTTTCGGGACAGGGGACCGGGGAGCTGTTTTTT. It encodes CATSDFSGQGTGELFF.

This clonotype has only a few counts. A clone one base away is much larger, so this may be a read error. The chain joins TRBV6-2 or TRBV6-3 to TRBJ1-1; D gene uncertain. Trimming left V 4 bases short and J 3 bases short, with 3 bases between. The length of the CDR3 is 11 residues. From germline, CDR1 is MNHEY and CDR2 SVGEGT. CDR3: CASSFDTEAFF. The DNA for the CDR3 is TGTGCCAGCAGTTTTGACACTGAAGCTTTCTTT.

This clonotype turned up a few times. This chain uses TRBV5-5 with TRBJ2-2; D perhaps matches TRBD2 (5 bases). Trimming cost V 0 bases and J 5 bases, with 8 bases left between them. CDR3 length equals 14 residues. From germline, CDR1 is SGHKS and CDR2 YYEKEE (reference sequence). Here the CDR3 reads CASSLAPGTGELFF. The CDR3 DNA sequence: TGTGCCAGCAGCTTGGCTCCGGGGACCGGGGAGCTGTTTTTT.

Comment on this clonotype: Mismatch with germline at one junction end may stem from a read error. The gene calls are TRBV18 and TRBJ1-1, with 9 positions matching TRBD1. The CDR3 is 15 amino acids. The germline V gene has CDR1 KGHSH and CDR2 LQKENI. CDR3 region: CASPPAQGAFMEAFF. The DNA of the CDR3 is TGTGCCAGCCCACCGGCACAGGGGGCGTTTATGGAAGCTTTCTTT.